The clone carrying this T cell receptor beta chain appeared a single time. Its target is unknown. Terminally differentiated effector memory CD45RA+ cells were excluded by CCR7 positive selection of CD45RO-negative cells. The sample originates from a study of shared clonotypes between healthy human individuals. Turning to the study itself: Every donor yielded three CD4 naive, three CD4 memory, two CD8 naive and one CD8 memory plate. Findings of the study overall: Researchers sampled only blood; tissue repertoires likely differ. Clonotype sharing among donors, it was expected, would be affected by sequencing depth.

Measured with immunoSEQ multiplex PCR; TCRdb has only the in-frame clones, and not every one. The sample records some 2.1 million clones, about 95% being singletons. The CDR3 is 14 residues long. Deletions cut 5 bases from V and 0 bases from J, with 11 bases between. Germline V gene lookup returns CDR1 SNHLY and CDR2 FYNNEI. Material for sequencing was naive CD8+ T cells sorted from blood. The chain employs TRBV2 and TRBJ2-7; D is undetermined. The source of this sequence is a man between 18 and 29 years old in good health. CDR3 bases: TGTGCCAGCAGTATCCGGGCGTCCTCCTACGAGCAGTACTTC. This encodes CASSIRASSYEQYF. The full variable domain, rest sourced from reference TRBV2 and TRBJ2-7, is EPEVTQTPSHQVTQMGQEVILRCVPISNHLYFYWYRQILGQKVEFLVSFYNNEISEKSEIFDDQFSVERPDGSNFTLKIRSTKLEDSAMYFCASSIRASSYEQYFGPGTRLTVT.